These 16 T cell receptor beta chains came from one sample sequenced in a study of technical replicates of blood from four donors. Assay used: immunoSEQ multiplex PCR; TCRdb lists only in-frame clones, some missing. The sample holds roughly 82,000 clones, around nine tenths seen once. The sample consisted of T cells isolated from PBMCs. All receptors derive from a human donor in good health.

V gene TRBV6-1 combines with J gene TRBJ1-1; D call uncertain. The CDR3 is 14 residues long. With 2 bases removed from V and 3 bases from J, the gap between germline ends came to 10 bases. From germline, CDR1 is MNHNS and CDR2 SASEGT. CDR3 loop: CASSELGRYTEAFF. DNA of the CDR3: TGTGCCAGCAGTGAATTGGGCAGGTACACTGAAGCTTTCTTT.

The chain combines TRBV10-1 with TRBJ1-2; 12 bases align to TRBD1. From germline, CDR1 is WNHNN and CDR2 SYGVQD (reference sequence). This CDR3 has 15 residues. V lost 4 bases and J lost 3; bases outside the gene matches: 3. The CDR3 loop is CASSGGTGGDYGYTF. CDR3 coding DNA: TGCGCCAGCAGTGGGGGGACAGGGGGCGACTATGGCTACACCTTC.

This clone appeared a few times. A junction end diverges from the germline sequence, so it may reflect a read error. The chain carries TRBV15 and TRBJ1-2; no reliable D call. The CDR3 has 11 amino acids. Germline V gives CDR1 LNHNV, CDR2 YYDKDF (reference sequence). The CDR3, as DNA: TGTGCCACCAGCAGAGATATGGCTAGATCCTTC. It is translated as CATSRDMARSF. The variable domain in full, with the rest retrieved from reference TRBV15 and TRBJ1-2, is DAMVIQNPRYQVTQFGKPVTLSCSQTLNHNVMYWYQQKSSQAPKLLFHYYDKDFNNEADTPDNFQSRRPNTSFCFLDIRSPGLGDTAMYLCATSRDMARSFGSGTRLTVV.

The J gene is TRBJ1-5, the V gene TRBV2; 10 bases match TRBD1. CDR1 SNHLY and CDR2 FYNNEI come from the germline V gene. V shed 3 bases, J shed 1 base, and the junction held 6 bases outside the gene matches. There are 17 residues in the CDR3. In DNA form, the CDR3 reads TGTGCCAGCAGTGACGAAGGGACAGGGGTGAGCAATCAGCCCCAGCATTTT. Translation gives CASSDEGTGVSNQPQHF.

The chain couples TRBV15 to TRBJ2-3; 7 positions agree with TRBD2. This CDR3 is 14 amino acids long. Trimming took 6 bases from V and 4 from J; bases not matched to a gene: 7. Germline assignment: CDR1 LNHNV and CDR2 YYDKDF (reference sequence). CDR3 nucleotides: TGTGCCACCAGGCCGGCTGGGGGGGCAGATACGCAGTATTTT. Translation gives CATRPAGGADTQYF.

The V and J genes are TRBV10-3 and TRBJ2-5, with a tentative D call TRBD1 (6 bases). The CDR3 runs to 15 residues. Germline loops: CDR1 ENHRY, CDR2 SYGVKD. V lost 1 base to trimming and J lost 2 bases, with 11 bases between them. The DNA for the CDR3 is TGTGCCATCAGTGAGTACTCGGACAGACAAGAGACCCAGTACTTC. It translates to CAISEYSDRQETQYF.

The V and J genes are TRBV5-4 and TRBJ2-3; no reliable D call. Trimming cost V 4 bases and J 6 bases, with 12 bases left between them. The V gene's germline CDR1 is SGHNT and CDR2 YYREEE (reference sequence). The CDR3 runs 13 residues. The CDR3 DNA is TGTGCCAGCAGCCTGGAATTCGCGGATACGCAGTATTTT. Translation gives CASSLEFADTQYF.

This chain links TRBV25-1 with TRBJ1-6, with a weak D call TRBD1 (5 bases). Germline V gives CDR1 MGHDK, CDR2 SYGVNS. There are 16 residues in the CDR3. The V end was cut by 3 bases, the J end by 2 bases, with 11 bases between. The CDR3 DNA sequence: TGTGCCAGCAGTGATACAGGCGCCCCCTATAATTCACCCCTCCACTTT. Its translation is CASSDTGAPYNSPLHF.

The chain combines TRBV6-1 with TRBJ1-4, with 7 bases lining up with TRBD1. The V and J ends lost 8 bases and 7 bases, in that order; junction bases with no gene match: 13. This CDR3 is built from 15 residues. The germline CDR1 and CDR2 sequences are MNHNS and SASEGT. CDR3 nucleotides: TGTGCCAGCCTCGAACCACAGGGGCGGAGTGAAAAACTGTTTTTT. This encodes CASLEPQGRSEKLFF.

V usage is TRBV28 and J usage is TRBJ1-1, with TRBD1 matching 7 bases. Germline V gives CDR1 MDHEN, CDR2 SYDVKM. V was clipped by 6 bases and J by 4 bases; unmatched bases: 14. This CDR3 comprises 16 residues. CDR3 DNA sequence: TGTGCCAGCAGGCCTCTCCCCGGGACAGCGAGCACTGAAGCTTTCTTT. Translation gives CASRPLPGTASTEAFF.

V usage is TRBV28 and J usage is TRBJ1-2; the match to TRBD1 covers 7 bases. The germline V gene has CDR1 MDHEN and CDR2 SYDVKM. V shed 6 bases and J 8 bases; nucleotides not matched to a gene: 9. The CDR3 consists of 13 residues. The CDR3 region is CASREDRSRGYTF. The CDR3 bases are TGTGCCAGCAGGGAGGACAGGTCCAGGGGCTACACCTTC.

V is TRBV18 and J is TRBJ1-5; 11 bases are shared with TRBD1. The CDR3 spans 17 residues. CDR1 is KGHSH and CDR2 is LQKENI in the germline V gene. Trimming cost V 2 bases and J 3 bases; bases outside gene matches: 6. CDR3 in DNA: TGTGCCAGCTCACCAGGGACAGGGGGTAGGGTCAATCAGCCCCAGCATTTT. It codes for CASSPGTGGRVNQPQHF.

The chain has TRBV4-1 and TRBJ2-1; 12 positions match TRBD2. Per germline, CDR1 MGHRA and CDR2 YSYEKL. V was pared by 2 bases and J by 7 bases, with 3 bases of the junction left unmatched. The CDR3 has 15 residues. Here the CDR3 DNA reads TGCGCCAGCAGCCAACTAGCGGGGGGGCCGAATGAGCAGTTCTTC. It translates to CASSQLAGGPNEQFF.

This chain links TRBV6-5 with TRBJ2-1; TRBD2 matches at 12 bases. The CDR3 has 15 amino acids. The germline gives CDR1 MNHEY, CDR2 SVGAGI. J was trimmed by 10 bases and V by 3 bases; bases with no gene match: 7. The CDR3 spells CASSYLTSGSSEQFF. As DNA, the CDR3 is TGTGCCAGCAGTTATTTGACTAGCGGGAGTAGCGAGCAGTTCTTC.

This chain connects TRBV25-1 to TRBJ1-2; 9 bases fit TRBD1. V gave up 8 bases and J gave up 8 bases; unmatched junction bases: 9. This CDR3 comprises 13 residues. From germline, CDR1 is MGHDK and CDR2 SYGVNS. The CDR3, as DNA: TGTGCCAGCGGAACAGGGGGCATCGTCGGCTACACCTTC. Amino acid sequence: CASGTGGIVGYTF.

V and J are TRBV7-9 and TRBJ2-3; 8 bases are a match to TRBD2. Germline CDR1 and CDR2: SEHNR and FQNEAQ (reference sequence). J lost 1 base, V lost 4 bases, and 10 bases had no gene match. This CDR3 region has 17 residues. The chain's CDR3 is CASSSTGTREGTDTQYF. DNA of the CDR3: TGTGCCAGCAGCTCAACCGGGACTAGAGAGGGCACAGATACGCAGTATTTT.